This is a list of T cell receptor beta chains from one sample in a study of T cells in localized non-small cell lung cancer. Sequencing was performed with immunoSEQ multiplex PCR; in TCRdb, only in-frame clones are kept and a portion is missing. The repertoire includes approximately 150,000 clones, roughly nine tenths of them detected once, and 1.7% sits in the top ten. The sample here was peripheral blood, taken before any cancer treatment. The receptors derive from a female donor of 60 years or more with stage I lung adenocarcinoma. Both conserved end residues are part of each CDR3. Each record gives: clone size, D gene, V gene, J gene, CDR3 protein, CDR3 DNA. The D gene is left open where the match is weak. The size field is filled for only some rows; it gives once, few, many or a size class.

.	TRBD1	TRBV4-1	TRBJ1-2	CASSLGTAYGYTF	TGCGCCAGCAGCCTCGGGACAGCCTATGGCTACACCTTC
once	.	TRBV7-8	TRBJ1-3	CASSLVGGPSGNTIYF	TGTGCCAGCAGCTTAGTAGGGGGTCCCTCTGGAAACACCATATATTTT
.	.	TRBV19	TRBJ2-5	CASRGQETQYF	TGTGCCAGCAGGGGACAAGAGACCCAGTACTTC
.	TRBD2	TRBV15	TRBJ2-2	CATSRGTLANENTGELFF	TGTGCCACCAGCAGAGGTACACTAGCGAATGAGAACACCGGGGAGCTGTTTTTT
.	.	TRBV9	TRBJ2-3	CASSGTLVSYGDTQYF	TGTGCCAGCAGCGGGACGCTAGTGTCATATGGGGATACGCAGTATTTT
.	TRBD2	TRBV28	TRBJ2-2	CASSSSGRDTGELFF	TGTGCCAGCAGTTCTAGCGGGAGGGACACCGGGGAGCTGTTTTTT
.	.	TRBV6-1	TRBJ2-7	CASSVSGPYEQYF	TGTGCCAGCAGTGTTAGCGGCCCCTACGAGCAGTACTTC
.	.	TRBV27	TRBJ2-7	CASSLPGSYEQYF	TGTGCCAGCAGTTTACCAGGATCCTACGAGCAGTACTTC
.	TRBD2	TRBV5-1	TRBJ2-7	CASNGNGGIAGGQMEQYF	TGCGCCAGCAACGGAAACGGGGGGATAGCGGGAGGACAGATGGAGCAGTACTTC
.	.	TRBV7-2	TRBJ2-7	CASSLGGSGGQKYEQYF	TGTGCCAGCAGCTTAGGGGGATCGGGTGGACAGAAATACGAGCAGTACTTC
.	TRBD1	TRBV10-3	TRBJ2-7	CAIKTGGEVQYF	TGTGCCATCAAAACAGGGGGCGAAGTGCAGTACTTC